The 31 T cell receptor beta chains below come from one sample, sequenced in a study of cytomegalovirus exposure and HLA in healthy donors. 60 Vbeta and 13 Jbeta primers were used in PCR. Produced via immunoSEQ multiplex PCR; TCRdb's table is partial and in-frame only. The table shows some 40,000 clones, with over 40% occurring only once. Sequencing was done on a sample of PBMCs. The receptors here all came from a woman in her thirties or forties in good health and CMV-seropositive.

V gene TRBV5-4 combines with J gene TRBJ2-2; the match to TRBD1 covers 9 bases. The CDR3 is 14 amino acids. Germline CDR1 is SGHNT and CDR2 is YYREEE (reference sequence). With 4 bases clipped from V and 6 bases from J, the junction kept 4 bases outside the gene matches. The CDR3 loop reads CASSKDRGAGELFF. For the CDR3, the DNA is TGTGCCAGCAGCAAGGACAGGGGTGCCGGGGAGCTGTTTTTT. Filled out from reference TRBV5-4 and TRBJ2-2, the complete variable domain reads ETGVTQSPTHLIKTRGQQVTLRCSSQSGHNTVSWYQQALGQGPQFIFQYYREEENGRGNFPPRFSGLQFPNYSSELNVNALELDDSALYLCASSKDRGAGELFFGEGSRLTVL.

This chain's CDR3 is CASSQDSRTELFF. CDR3 coding DNA: TGTGCCAGCAGCCAAGATTCCAGGACAGAGCTGTTTTTT. This chain links TRBV4-2 with TRBJ2-2; weak D call: TRBD1 (5 bases). Looked up from germline, CDR1 is LGHNA and CDR2 is YNFKEQ. This CDR3 comprises 13 residues. V was clipped by 0 bases and J by 11 bases, with 10 bases between them.

The chain combines TRBV6-4 with TRBJ2-6, with 10 bases matching TRBD2. V lost 5 bases, J lost 1 base, and 5 bases stayed unmatched. The CDR3 sequence is 17 residues long. Germline CDR1 and CDR2: MRHNA and SNTAGT. Written as DNA, the CDR3 is TGTGCCAGCAGTTCTAGCGGGGGACCGTCTGGGGCCAACGTCCTGACTTTC. This encodes CASSSSGGPSGANVLTF.

J is TRBJ1-1 and V is TRBV23-1; D uncertain. TRBV23-1 is identified as an open reading frame with a role that is uncertain. The V and J ends lost 0 bases and 3 bases respectively, with 11 bases between them. This CDR3 has 15 residues. The CDR3 DNA reads TGCGCCAGCAGTCAATCGCGGGGTGAAGACACTGAAGCTTTCTTT. Amino acids: CASSQSRGEDTEAFF.

This clone was observed a handful of times. The chain employs TRBV7-9 and TRBJ1-5, with D tentatively TRBD1 (6 bases). V lost 1 base and J lost 3, with 10 bases in between. This CDR3 spans 15 amino acids. In germline, CDR1 is SEHNR, CDR2 FQNEAQ (reference sequence). CDR3 protein: CASSLDTGNNQPQHF. For the CDR3, the DNA is TGTGCCAGCAGCTTAGACACAGGGAACAATCAGCCCCAGCATTTT.

This clone was counted only a few times. The rearrangement uses TRBV6-6 and TRBJ1-1, with a possible D match to TRBD1 (5 bases). Trimming cost V 8 bases and J 4 bases, with 17 bases left between them. This CDR3 is built from 14 residues. Germline V gene data show CDR1 as MNHNY and CDR2 as SVGAGI (reference sequence). CDR3 sequence: CASGSAGLSTEAFF. In DNA, the CDR3 is TGTGCCAGCGGATCCGCAGGGTTGAGCACTGAAGCTTTCTTT.

The chain uses TRBV7-8 and TRBJ1-6, with D unresolved. In germline, CDR1 is SGHVS, CDR2 FQNEAQ. The CDR3 runs 14 residues. Trimming took off 5 bases at V and 7 bases at J, with 12 bases between the two ends. The CDR3 coding sequence is TGTGCCAGCAGCCCGGGAGGCGTAAATTCACCCCTCCACTTT. Protein: CASSPGGVNSPLHF.

The chain couples TRBV7-3 to TRBJ2-1; 7 bases match TRBD1. The CDR3 spans 14 residues. V was clipped by 5 bases and J by 5 bases; unmatched bases: 6. Germline loops: CDR1 SGHTA, CDR2 FQGTGA. DNA of the CDR3: TGTGCCAGCAGCCAAGGGACAGTTAACAATGAGCAGTTCTTC. It is translated as CASSQGTVNNEQFF. The full variable domain, completed using reference TRBV7-3 and TRBJ2-1, is GAGVSQTPSNKVTEKGKYVELRCDPISGHTALYWYRQSLGQGPEFLIYFQGTGAADDSGLPNDRFFAVRPEGSVSTLKIQRTERGDSAVYLCASSQGTVNNEQFFGPGTRLTVL.

The chain has TRBV5-6 and TRBJ2-2; TRBD2 matches at 10 bases. Germline CDR1 is SGHDT and CDR2 is YYEEEE. Losses at the gene ends were 4 bases for V and 1 base for J; bases not matched to a gene: 4. The CDR3 sequence is 16 residues long. CDR3 amino acids: CASSGPSGRNTGELFF. DNA of the CDR3: TGTGCCAGCAGCGGTCCTAGCGGGAGGAACACCGGGGAGCTGTTTTTT.

The chain employs TRBV7-9 and TRBJ1-1, with 9 bases identical to TRBD1. Unmatched junction bases numbered 6, after V lost 5 bases and J lost 5 bases. This CDR3 contains 14 residues. From germline, CDR1 is SEHNR and CDR2 FQNEAQ (reference sequence). The CDR3 region has the DNA TGTGCCAGCAGCCCCACAGGGGGCGGTACTGAAGCTTTCTTT. This translates into CASSPTGGGTEAFF. The whole variable domain, remainder taken from reference TRBV7-9 and TRBJ1-1, is DTGVSQNPRHKITKRGQNVTFRCDPISEHNRLYWYRQTLGQGPEFLTYFQNEAQLEKSRLLSDRFSAERPKGSFSTLEIQRTEQGDSAMYLCASSPTGGGTEAFFGQGTRLTVV.

This sequence joins TRBV4-1 and TRBJ2-7, with 8 bases that match TRBD1. V lost 4 bases to trimming and J lost 4 bases; unmatched junction nucleotides: 9. CDR1 is MGHRA, CDR2 YSYEKL, per germline. The CDR3 length is 15 residues. CDR3 amino acids: CASSPLDRADYEQYV. In DNA form, the CDR3 reads TGCGCCAGCAGCCCCTTGGACAGGGCTGATTACGAGCAGTACGTC.

This sequence joins TRBV19 and TRBJ1-2; D is unresolved. CDR3 length: 14 amino acids. Trimming took 4 bases from V and 2 from J, leaving 11 bases between them. CDR1 is LNHDA, CDR2 SQIVND, per germline (reference sequence). The CDR3 coding sequence is TGTGCCAGTAGTACAAGAGGGAGCAACTATGGCTACACCTTC. It codes for CASSTRGSNYGYTF.

V and J are TRBV6-4 and TRBJ2-5, with 13 nucleotides matching TRBD2. J was trimmed by 4 bases and V by 3 bases; bases with no gene match: 5. There are 16 residues in the CDR3. Germline CDR1 is MRHNA and CDR2 is SNTAGT. The CDR3 DNA sequence: TGTGCCAGCAGTGAACCGGGACTAGCGGGGAGAGAGACCCAGTACTTC. Amino acid sequence: CASSEPGLAGRETQYF.

The V and J genes are TRBV18 and TRBJ1-2; D is undetermined. The V gene's germline CDR1 is KGHSH and CDR2 LQKENI. This CDR3 is built from 15 residues. V dropped 0 bases and J dropped 3 bases, with 11 bases sitting between them. The CDR3 is CASSPPKLGDYGYTF. CDR3 DNA: TGTGCCAGCTCACCACCTAAGCTGGGAGACTATGGCTACACCTTC.

J is TRBJ2-5 and V is TRBV29-1, with D perhaps matching TRBD2 (5 bases). Germline lookup yields CDR1 SQVTM and CDR2 ANQGSEA. The germline V and J ends were trimmed by 0 bases and 1 base, with 15 bases remaining between them. This CDR3 is built from 16 residues. The CDR3 loop reads CSVEDTPGGAQETQYF. DNA of the CDR3: TGCAGCGTTGAAGATACCCCTGGAGGAGCCCAAGAGACCCAGTACTTC.

V and J are TRBV5-1 and TRBJ1-2, with TRBD1 matching 8 bases. The trim removed 0 bases at V and 8 bases at J, leaving 6 bases unmatched. The CDR3 runs to 14 residues. The germline V gene has CDR1 SGHRS and CDR2 YFSETQ. The CDR3 loop reads CASSLEPGGQGYTF. The CDR3 DNA reads as TGCGCCAGCAGCTTGGAACCAGGGGGCCAGGGCTACACCTTC. The whole variable domain, filled in from reference TRBV5-1 and TRBJ1-2, reads KAGVTQTPRYLIKTRGQQVTLSCSPISGHRSVSWYQQTPGQGLQFLFEYFSETQRNKGNFPGRFSGRQFSNSRSEMNVSTLELGDSALYLCASSLEPGGQGYTFGSGTRLTVV.

This clone has a handful of counts. Germline and junction disagree at one end, which may indicate a read error. V is TRBV19 and J is TRBJ1-1; 12 positions match TRBD1. CDR1 is LNHDA, CDR2 SQIVND, per germline (reference sequence). This CDR3 region has 13 residues. The CDR3 region has the DNA TGTGCCAGTAGTATCCCCGGGACAGGGGGCAGCCATTTT. The encoded protein is CASSIPGTGGSHF.

The CDR3 spells CASSSSTSGGYTGELFF. The CDR3 coding sequence is TGTGCCAGCAGCTCCTCGACTAGCGGGGGTTACACCGGGGAGCTGTTTTTT. The chain combines TRBV7-9 with TRBJ2-2; 12 positions match TRBD2. The V segment lost 4 bases and the J segment 3 bases; nucleotides outside the gene matches: 6. The germline V gene encodes CDR1 SEHNR and CDR2 FQNEAQ (reference sequence). The CDR3 extends over 17 amino acids.

The CDR3 is CAWSALRSFPRSSYNSPLHF. DNA of the CDR3: TGTGCCTGGAGTGCACTGAGGAGTTTTCCCCGGAGCTCCTATAATTCACCCCTCCACTTT. The genes are TRBV30 and TRBJ1-6; D remains ambiguous. Trimming removed 1 base at V and 0 bases at J, with 22 bases between. The CDR3 is 20 amino acids. Germline V gene lookup returns CDR1 GTSNPN and CDR2 SVGIG (reference sequence).

By share, this clone counts as medium-sized (0.01 to 0.1%). This chain uses TRBV6-6 with TRBJ1-6; D is unclear. The germline gives CDR1 MNHNY, CDR2 SVGAGI (reference sequence). The CDR3 runs 13 residues. V was shortened by 2 bases and J by 14 bases, with 13 bases between the two germline ends. The CDR3 nucleotides read TGTGCCAGCAGTTACCGCGGGGAAGGTACCCTCCACTTT. Amino acid sequence: CASSYRGEGTLHF.

This clone was recorded a few times. V gene TRBV9 combines with J gene TRBJ1-1; D is unresolved. Per the germline V gene, CDR1 is SGDLS and CDR2 is YYNGEE. Trimming removed 2 bases from V and 8 bases from J, with 13 bases in between. The CDR3 runs 13 residues. The CDR3 loop reads CASSVGVGYEAFF. In DNA form, the CDR3 reads TGTGCCAGCAGCGTCGGGGTAGGGTACGAAGCTTTCTTT. Combining the CDR3 with reference TRBV9 and TRBJ1-1 gives the whole variable domain DSGVTQTPKHLITATGQRVTLRCSPRSGDLSVYWYQQSLDQGLQFLIQYYNGEERAKGNILERFSAQQFPDLHSELNLSSLELGDSALYFCASSVGVGYEAFFGQGTRLTVV.

The chain links TRBV19 to TRBJ1-5, with D possibly being TRBD1 (6 bases). The CDR3 consists of 14 residues. Trimming took off 4 bases at V and 4 bases at J, with 11 bases between the two ends. Germline CDR1 is LNHDA and CDR2 is SQIVND (reference sequence). CDR3 bases: TGTGCCAGTAGTAGCCAACAGGGAAATCAGCCCCAGCATTTT. Translated, it gives CASSSQQGNQPQHF.

The rearrangement links TRBV6-1 to TRBJ2-2; no reliable D call. Trimming pared 4 bases from V and 0 bases from J, leaving 9 bases between. The CDR3 consists of 15 residues. Germline loops: CDR1 MNHNS, CDR2 SASEGT. The CDR3 reads CASSADIANTGELFF. CDR3 nucleotides: TGTGCCAGCAGTGCCGACATAGCGAACACCGGGGAGCTGTTTTTT.

This clone has only one observation. The chain has TRBV7-9 and TRBJ2-7; 7 bases line up with TRBD2. From germline, CDR1 is SEHNR and CDR2 FQNEAQ (reference sequence). The CDR3 length is 16 residues. The trim removed 3 bases at V and 2 bases at J, leaving 10 bases unmatched. CDR3 nucleotides: TGTGCCAGCAGCTTGGTTCCAGCGGGGCGACCCTACGAGCAGTACTTC. Translation gives CASSLVPAGRPYEQYF.

The rearrangement uses TRBV6-1 and TRBJ2-1; 7 bases are shared with TRBD2. The ends lost 6 bases at V and 8 bases at J; junction bases unmatched: 10. The CDR3 has 14 residues. Germline CDR1 reads MNHNS; CDR2 reads SASEGT. CDR3 in amino acids: CASSSGTTYDEQFF. For the CDR3, the DNA is TGTGCCAGCAGCTCCGGGACTACTTATGATGAGCAGTTCTTC.

The J gene is TRBJ1-2, the V gene TRBV19; TRBD1 agrees at 8 bases. This CDR3 has 15 residues. Trimming removed 4 bases from V and 4 bases from J; junction bases left unmatched: 8. Germline values: CDR1 LNHDA, CDR2 SQIVND (reference sequence). The CDR3 region has the DNA TGTGCCAGTAGTACCGGACAGGGACAGGTCTATGGCTACACCTTC. Protein product: CASSTGQGQVYGYTF.

The chain is built from TRBV5-1 and TRBJ2-5; 9 bases match TRBD1. V shed 0 bases, J shed 5 bases, and the junction held 5 bases outside the gene matches. This CDR3 comprises 15 residues. Germline assignment: CDR1 SGHRS and CDR2 YFSETQ. The CDR3 DNA reads TGCGCCAGCAGCTTGGACGGGACAGGGTGGGAGACCCAGTACTTC. Its protein product is CASSLDGTGWETQYF.

A few counts support this clone. The gene calls are TRBV7-9 and TRBJ1-2; a possible D gene is TRBD1 (5 bases). Germline loops: CDR1 SEHNR, CDR2 FQNEAQ (reference sequence). The V gene lost 1 base and the J gene lost 2 bases, with 14 bases spanning the gap. CDR3 length: 16 amino acids. CDR3 sequence reads: CASSLDGGSSNYGYTF. The CDR3 DNA is TGTGCCAGCAGCTTAGACGGGGGATCCTCAAACTATGGCTACACCTTC.

The chain combines TRBV28 with TRBJ2-1, with D maybe TRBD1 (5 bases). Germline V lookup: CDR1 MDHEN, CDR2 SYDVKM. Trimming left V 7 bases short and J 6 bases short, with 10 bases between. The CDR3 is 12 amino acids. The CDR3 DNA is TGTGCCAGCACCGGTAGGGGCAATGAGCAGTTCTTC. Its translation is CASTGRGNEQFF.

The J gene is TRBJ2-3, the V gene TRBV18, with a weak D call TRBD2 (6 bases). The CDR3 is 15 residues long. Trimming shortened V by 3 bases and J by 1 base, and 11 bases separated the two germline ends. Per germline, CDR1 KGHSH and CDR2 LQKENI. The CDR3 bases are TGTGCCAGCTCACCCGTTGGCGGGGGCACAGATACGCAGTATTTT. Translation gives CASSPVGGGTDTQYF.

A few counts support this clone. The chain links TRBV5-5 to TRBJ1-1; D not resolved. This CDR3 contains 13 residues. Germline V gene lookup returns CDR1 SGHKS and CDR2 YYEKEE (reference sequence). V lost 0 bases to trimming and J lost 0 bases, with 3 bases between them. CDR3 protein: CASSLAVNTEAFF. The CDR3 nucleotides read TGTGCCAGCAGCTTGGCCGTGAACACTGAAGCTTTCTTT.